This T cell receptor (beta chain) was identified in a study of shared clonotypes between healthy human individuals. Study overall: The donors, two women and three men, were aged 18 to 49. Study-wide findings and caveats: Blood alone was sampled, and tissue repertoires likely differ.

Regarding this clone: No antigen is known for it.

V was clipped by 0 bases and J by 2 bases, with 8 bases between them. Germline V gene lookup returns CDR1 MNHNY and CDR2 SVGAGI (reference sequence). The CDR3 consists of 15 residues. Input per replicate PCR of unsorted PBMC was around 300 ng DNA, corresponding to tens of thousands of T cell genomes. Under the authors' procedure: Filtering differed, since immunoSEQ gave only junction sequences and no quality scores. Measured with immunoSEQ multiplex PCR; TCRdb has only the in-frame clones, and not every one. The D gene and trimming were derived from the DNA, and the V and J assignments and clone size from that table. The sample contains approximately 480,000 clones, 60% to 80% of which appear only once.

V gene TRBV6-6 combines with J gene TRBJ1-3, with D unresolved. The sample consisted of PBMCs. This sequence was found in a woman in her 40s in good health. Some clones in this sample may be carry-over from other donors' samples. The CDR3 loop reads CASSYSGYTGNTIYF. In DNA form, the CDR3 reads TGTGCCAGCAGTTACTCCGGGTACACTGGAAACACCATATATTTT.